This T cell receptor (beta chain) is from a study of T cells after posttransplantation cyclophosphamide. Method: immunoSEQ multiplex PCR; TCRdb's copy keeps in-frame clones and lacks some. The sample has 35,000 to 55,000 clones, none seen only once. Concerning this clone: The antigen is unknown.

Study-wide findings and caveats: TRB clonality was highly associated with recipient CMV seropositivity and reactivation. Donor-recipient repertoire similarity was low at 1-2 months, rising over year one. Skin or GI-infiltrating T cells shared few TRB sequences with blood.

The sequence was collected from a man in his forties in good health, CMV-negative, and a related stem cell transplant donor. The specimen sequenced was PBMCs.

CDR3 coding DNA: TGTGCCAGCAGTGTCCAGGGAGGCAAGACCCAGTACTTC. Amino acids: CASSVQGGKTQYF. The rearrangement joins TRBV2 to TRBJ2-5, with D possibly matching TRBD2 (6 bases). CDR3 length: 13 residues. Germline V lookup: CDR1 SNHLY, CDR2 FYNNEI. Trimming pared 4 bases from V and 6 bases from J, leaving 12 bases between.